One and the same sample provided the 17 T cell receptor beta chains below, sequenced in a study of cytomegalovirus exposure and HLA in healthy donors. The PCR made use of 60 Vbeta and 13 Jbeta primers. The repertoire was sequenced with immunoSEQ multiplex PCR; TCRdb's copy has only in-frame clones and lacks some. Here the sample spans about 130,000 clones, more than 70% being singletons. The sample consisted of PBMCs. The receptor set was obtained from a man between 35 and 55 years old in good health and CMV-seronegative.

CDR3 nucleotides: TGTGCCAGCAGCTGGACGGCAGGGTATTATGGCACAGATACGCAGTATTTT. Its translation is CASSWTAGYYGTDTQYF. The J gene is TRBJ2-3, the V gene TRBV5-6; tentative D call: TRBD1 (5 bases). The V end was cut by 3 bases, the J end by 1 base, with 18 bases between. Germline CDR1 reads SGHDT; CDR2 reads YYEEEE. This CDR3 has 17 residues.

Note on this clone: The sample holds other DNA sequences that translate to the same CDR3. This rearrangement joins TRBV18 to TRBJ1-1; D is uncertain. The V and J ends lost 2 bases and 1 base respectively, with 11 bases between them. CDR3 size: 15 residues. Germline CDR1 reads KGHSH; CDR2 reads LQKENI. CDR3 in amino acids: CASSPLGGSNTEAFF. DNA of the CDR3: TGTGCCAGCTCACCATTGGGAGGGTCGAACACTGAAGCTTTCTTT.

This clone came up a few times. In DNA form, the CDR3 reads TGTGCCAGCAGCTTAGCGCCCGACACCGCCTACGAGCAGTACTTC. It translates to CASSLAPDTAYEQYF. V is TRBV11-2 and J is TRBJ2-7; D is uncertain. This CDR3 is built from 15 residues. V lost 1 base and J 2 bases, leaving 12 bases between the germline ends. Germline CDR1 SGHAT, CDR2 FQNNGV.

The CDR3 is CASSETILAGGENEQFF. CDR3 coding DNA: TGTGCCAGCAGTGAAACCATACTAGCGGGAGGGGAGAATGAGCAGTTCTTC. The genes are TRBV25-1 and TRBJ2-1; 13 bases align to TRBD2. Germline lookup yields CDR1 MGHDK and CDR2 SYGVNS. Trimming cost V 2 bases and J 7 bases; bases outside gene matches: 8. The CDR3 runs to 17 residues. The full variable domain, with the rest looked up from reference TRBV25-1 and TRBJ2-1, is EADIYQTPRYLVIGTGKKITLECSQTMGHDKMYWYQQDPGMELHLIHYSYGVNSTEKGDLSSESTVSRIRTEHFPLTLESARPSHTSQYLCASSETILAGGENEQFFGPGTRLTVL.

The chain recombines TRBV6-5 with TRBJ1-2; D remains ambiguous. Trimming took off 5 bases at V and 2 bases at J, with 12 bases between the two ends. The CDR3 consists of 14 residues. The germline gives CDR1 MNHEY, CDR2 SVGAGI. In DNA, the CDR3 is TGTGCCAGCAGTCCTGAAACGGAGAACTATGGCTACACCTTC. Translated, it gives CASSPETENYGYTF.

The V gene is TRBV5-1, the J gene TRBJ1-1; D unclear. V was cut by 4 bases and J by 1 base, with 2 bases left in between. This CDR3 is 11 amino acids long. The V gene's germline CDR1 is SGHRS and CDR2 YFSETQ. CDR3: CASSQNTEAFF. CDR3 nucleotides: TGCGCCAGCAGCCAGAACACTGAAGCTTTCTTT.

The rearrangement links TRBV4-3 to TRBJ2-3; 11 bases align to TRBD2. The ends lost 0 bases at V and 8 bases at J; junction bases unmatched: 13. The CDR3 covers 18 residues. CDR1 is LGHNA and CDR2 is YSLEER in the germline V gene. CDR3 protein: CASSQDQGLAGSAGTQYF. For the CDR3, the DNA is TGCGCCAGCAGCCAAGACCAAGGACTAGCGGGCTCCGCGGGTACGCAGTATTTT.

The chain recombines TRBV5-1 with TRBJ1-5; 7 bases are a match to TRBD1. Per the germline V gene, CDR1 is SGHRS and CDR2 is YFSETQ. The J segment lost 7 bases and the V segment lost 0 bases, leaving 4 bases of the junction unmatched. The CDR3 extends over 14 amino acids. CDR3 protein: CASSLASGGQPQHF. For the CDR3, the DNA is TGCGCCAGCAGCTTGGCCTCAGGGGGACAGCCCCAGCATTTT.

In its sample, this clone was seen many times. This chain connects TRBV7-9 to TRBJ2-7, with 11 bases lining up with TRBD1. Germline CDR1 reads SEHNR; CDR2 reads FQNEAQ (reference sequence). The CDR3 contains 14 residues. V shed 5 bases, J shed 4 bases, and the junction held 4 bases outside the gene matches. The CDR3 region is CASSPGTGGYEQYF. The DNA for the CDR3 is TGTGCCAGCAGCCCTGGGACAGGGGGATACGAGCAGTACTTC.

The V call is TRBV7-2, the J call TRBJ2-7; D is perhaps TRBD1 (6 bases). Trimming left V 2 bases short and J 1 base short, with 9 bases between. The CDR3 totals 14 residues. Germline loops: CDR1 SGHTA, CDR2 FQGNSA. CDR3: CASSLSGDSYEQYF. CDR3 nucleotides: TGTGCCAGCAGCTTATCAGGGGATTCCTACGAGCAGTACTTC.

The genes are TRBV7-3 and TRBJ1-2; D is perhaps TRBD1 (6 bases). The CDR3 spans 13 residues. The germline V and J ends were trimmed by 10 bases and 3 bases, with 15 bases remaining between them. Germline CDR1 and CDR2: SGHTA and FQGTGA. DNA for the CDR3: TGTGCCACCGCTCCTGGACAGCACTATGGCTACACCTTC. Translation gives CATAPGQHYGYTF.

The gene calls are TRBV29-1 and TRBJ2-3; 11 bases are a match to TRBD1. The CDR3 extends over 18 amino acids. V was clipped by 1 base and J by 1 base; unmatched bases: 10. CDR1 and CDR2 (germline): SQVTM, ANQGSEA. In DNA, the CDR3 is TGCAGCGTTGAAGCCCCCCCTGGACAGGGGGCTCGCACAGATACGCAGTATTTT. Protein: CSVEAPPGQGARTDTQYF.

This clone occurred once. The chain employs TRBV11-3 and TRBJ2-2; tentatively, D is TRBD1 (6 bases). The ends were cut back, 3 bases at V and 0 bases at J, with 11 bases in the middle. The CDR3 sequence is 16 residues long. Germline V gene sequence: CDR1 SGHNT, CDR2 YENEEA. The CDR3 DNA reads TGTGCCAGCAGCTTTGGACAGACCACGAACACCGGGGAGCTGTTTTTT. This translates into CASSFGQTTNTGELFF.

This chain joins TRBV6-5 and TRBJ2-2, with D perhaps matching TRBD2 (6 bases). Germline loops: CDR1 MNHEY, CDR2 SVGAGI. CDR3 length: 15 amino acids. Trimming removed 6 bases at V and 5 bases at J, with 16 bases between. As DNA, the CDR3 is TGTGCCAGCAGGCTCGGGGGTTGGAAAACCGGGGAGCTGTTTTTT. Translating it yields CASRLGGWKTGELFF.

The CDR3 region is CASSLDASAGADTQYF. CDR3 in DNA: TGTGCCAGCAGCTTGGACGCTAGCGCGGGGGCAGATACGCAGTATTTT. The J gene is TRBJ2-3, the V gene TRBV5-4, with TRBD2 identical over 7 bases. The CDR3 is 16 residues long. The germline gives CDR1 SGHNT, CDR2 YYREEE (reference sequence). V trimming: 0 bases; J trimming: 4 bases; junction bases outside the gene matches: 8.

For the CDR3, the DNA is TGTGCCAGCAGTGTCGGGACACTAACGAGCCAGCCCCAGCATTTT. Translating it yields CASSVGTLTSQPQHF. The rearrangement links TRBV6-1 to TRBJ1-5; TRBD1 might be the D (6 bases). The germline V gene has CDR1 MNHNS and CDR2 SASEGT. Trimming removed 4 bases at V and 7 bases at J, with 17 bases between. This CDR3 has 15 amino acids.

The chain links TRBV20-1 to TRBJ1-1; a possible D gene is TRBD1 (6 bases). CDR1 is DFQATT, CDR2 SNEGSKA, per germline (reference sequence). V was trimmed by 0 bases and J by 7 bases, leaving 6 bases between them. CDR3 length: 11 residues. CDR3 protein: CSARETGEAFF. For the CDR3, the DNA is TGCAGTGCTAGAGAGACAGGTGAAGCTTTCTTT.